Below are 8 T cell receptor beta chains sequenced from a single sample in a study of blood T cell repertoires in COVID-19. Libraries were prepared by immunoSEQ multiplex PCR; TCRdb keeps only in-frame clonotypes and omits some of them. This sample carries about 380,000 clones, roughly nine tenths of them seen once, and the ten largest clones take 0.95% to 1.5%. Sequencing used peripheral blood. These receptors all stem from a man aged 40-49 years with acute or convalescent COVID-19.

This clone is a singleton in its sample. The chain carries TRBV5-1 and TRBJ2-3; TRBD1 agrees at 7 bases. Losses at the gene ends were 5 bases for V and 4 bases for J; bases not matched to a gene: 10. The CDR3 is 15 amino acids. Germline V gives CDR1 SGHRS, CDR2 YFSETQ. The CDR3 nucleotides read TGCGCCAGCAGGACAAGGGGGCTTGGGGCAGATACGCAGTATTTT. It is translated as CASRTRGLGADTQYF.

The gene calls are TRBV9 and TRBJ1-2; D gene ambiguous. The V end lost 4 bases, the J end lost 0 bases, and 13 bases lay between the germline ends. The CDR3 consists of 15 residues. Per the germline V gene, CDR1 is SGDLS and CDR2 is YYNGEE. The CDR3 sequence: CASSFNADTNYGYTF. DNA of the CDR3: TGTGCCAGCAGCTTTAATGCAGACACTAACTATGGCTACACCTTC.

This chain joins TRBV5-8 and TRBJ2-4; a weak D match, TRBD2 (5 bases). CDR1 and CDR2 (germline): SGHTS, YDEGEE. The CDR3 runs to 14 residues. Trimming stripped 6 bases from V and 5 bases from J, with 15 bases between. The CDR3 DNA reads TGTGCCAGCACCGAGGCGGGCAATGAAAACATTCAGTACTTC. Protein: CASTEAGNENIQYF.

The chain links TRBV3-1 (or the pseudogene TRBV3-2) to TRBJ2-2; TRBD2 matches 15 bases. V trimming: 3 bases; J trimming: 5 bases; junction bases outside the gene matches: 1. CDR1 LGHDT and CDR2 YNNKEL come from the germline V gene (reference sequence). The CDR3 consists of 16 residues. The CDR3 nucleotides are TGTGCCAGCAGCCAGGGGACTAGCGGGGGGACCGGGGAGCTGTTTTTT. Protein product: CASSQGTSGGTGELFF.

The chain is built from TRBV4-3 and TRBJ2-1; possible D gene TRBD1, 7 bases. Trimming took 0 bases from V and 4 from J, leaving 13 bases between them. The CDR3 loop spans 16 amino acids. Germline CDR1 LGHNA, CDR2 YSLEER. The CDR3 nucleotides are TGCGCCAGCAGCCAAGAACCCAGGGGGGAATACAATGAGCAGTTCTTC. This codes for CASSQEPRGEYNEQFF.

V gene TRBV2 combines with J gene TRBJ2-2; 9 bases fit TRBD1. V lost 5 bases, J lost 5 bases, and 6 bases stayed unmatched. Germline V gene lookup returns CDR1 SNHLY and CDR2 FYNNEI. CDR3 size: 15 residues. CDR3 coding DNA: TGTGCCAGCAGTCCAATGACAGGGGGAACCGGGGAGCTGTTTTTT. This codes for CASSPMTGGTGELFF. The whole variable domain, filled in from reference TRBV2 and TRBJ2-2, reads EPEVTQTPSHQVTQMGQEVILRCVPISNHLYFYWYRQILGQKVEFLVSFYNNEISEKSEIFDDQFSVERPDGSNFTLKIRSTKLEDSAMYFCASSPMTGGTGELFFGEGSRLTVL.

This chain links TRBV5-4 with TRBJ2-1; possibly TRBD2 for D (6 bases). V was clipped by 0 bases and J by 9 bases, with 10 bases between them. CDR1 is SGHNT and CDR2 is YYREEE in the germline V gene (reference sequence). The CDR3 is made up of 13 amino acids. The CDR3, as DNA: TGTGCCAGCAGCTTGGAGGGAGGATTTGAGCAGTTCTTC. It translates to CASSLEGGFEQFF.

The chain joins TRBV11-2 to TRBJ2-7; maybe TRBD2 (6 bases). V lost 5 bases, J lost 5 bases, and 7 bases lay in between. The CDR3 has 11 residues. Germline V gene lookup returns CDR1 SGHAT and CDR2 FQNNGV. CDR3 region: CASSTSHEQYF. CDR3 coding DNA: TGTGCCAGCAGCACTAGCCACGAGCAGTACTTC.